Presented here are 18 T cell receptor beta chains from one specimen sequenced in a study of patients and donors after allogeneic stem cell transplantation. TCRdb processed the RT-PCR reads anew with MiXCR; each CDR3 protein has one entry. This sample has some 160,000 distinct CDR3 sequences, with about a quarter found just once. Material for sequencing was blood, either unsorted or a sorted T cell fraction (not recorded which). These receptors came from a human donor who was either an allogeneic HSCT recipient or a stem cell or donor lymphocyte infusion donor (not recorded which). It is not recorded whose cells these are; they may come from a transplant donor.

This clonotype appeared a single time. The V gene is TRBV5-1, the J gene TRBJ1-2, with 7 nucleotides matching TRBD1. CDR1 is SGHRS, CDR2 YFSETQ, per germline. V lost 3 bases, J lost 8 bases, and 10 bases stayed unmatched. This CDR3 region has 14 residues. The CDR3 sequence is CASSWKTGRGGYTF. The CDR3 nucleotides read TGCGCCAGCAGCTGGAAGACAGGGAGAGGGGGCTACACCTTC.

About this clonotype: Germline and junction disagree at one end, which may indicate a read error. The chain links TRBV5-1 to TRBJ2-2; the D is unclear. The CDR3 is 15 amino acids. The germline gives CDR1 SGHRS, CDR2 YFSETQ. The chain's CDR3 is CVSSFSGLNTGELFF. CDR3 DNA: TGCGTCAGCAGCTTCTCGGGCCTTAACACCGGGGAGCTGTTTTTT.

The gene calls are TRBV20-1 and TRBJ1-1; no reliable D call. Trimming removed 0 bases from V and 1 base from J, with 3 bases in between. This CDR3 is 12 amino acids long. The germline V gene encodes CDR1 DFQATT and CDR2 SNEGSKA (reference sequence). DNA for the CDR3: TGCAGTGCTAGAGATCAGAACACTGAAGCTTTCTTT. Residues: CSARDQNTEAFF.

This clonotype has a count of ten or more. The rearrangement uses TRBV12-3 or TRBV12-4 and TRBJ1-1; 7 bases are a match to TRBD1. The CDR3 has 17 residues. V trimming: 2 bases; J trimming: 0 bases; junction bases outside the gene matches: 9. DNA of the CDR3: TGTGCCAGCAGTTTACTGTGGGACAGTAGTATGAACACTGAAGCTTTCTTT. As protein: CASSLLWDSSMNTEAFF.

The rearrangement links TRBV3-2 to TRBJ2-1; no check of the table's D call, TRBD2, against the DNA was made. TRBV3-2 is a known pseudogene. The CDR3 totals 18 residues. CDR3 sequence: CASSLASGRFRSYNEQFF. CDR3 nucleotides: TGTGCCAGCAGCCTAGCGAGCGGGAGGTTCCGCTCCTACAATGAGCAGTTCTTC.

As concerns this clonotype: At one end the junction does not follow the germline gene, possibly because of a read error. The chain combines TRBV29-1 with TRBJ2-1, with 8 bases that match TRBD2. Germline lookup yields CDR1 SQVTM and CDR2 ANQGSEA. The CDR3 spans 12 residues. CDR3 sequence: CSVVFALAGLIF. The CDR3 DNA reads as TGCAGCGTTGTGTTTGCTCTAGCGGGCTTAATCTTC.

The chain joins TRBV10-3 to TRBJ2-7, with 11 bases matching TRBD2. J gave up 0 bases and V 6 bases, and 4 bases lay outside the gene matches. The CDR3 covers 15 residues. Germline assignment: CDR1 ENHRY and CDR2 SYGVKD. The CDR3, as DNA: TGTGCCATCAGGGTACTAGCGGGAGCCTCCTACGAGCAGTACTTC. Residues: CAIRVLAGASYEQYF.

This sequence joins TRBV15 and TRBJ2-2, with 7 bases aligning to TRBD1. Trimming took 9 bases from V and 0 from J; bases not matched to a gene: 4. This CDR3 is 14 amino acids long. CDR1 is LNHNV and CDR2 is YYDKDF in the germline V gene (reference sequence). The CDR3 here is CATRQGPNTGELFF. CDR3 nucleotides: TGTGCCACGAGACAGGGTCCGAACACCGGGGAGCTGTTTTTT. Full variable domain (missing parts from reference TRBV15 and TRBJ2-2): DAMVIQNPRYQVTQFGKPVTLSCSQTLNHNVMYWYQQKSSQAPKLLFHYYDKDFNNEADTPDNFQSRRPNTSFCFLDIRSPGLGDTAMYLCATRQGPNTGELFFGEGSRLTVL.

This CDR3 is CSACDPNTGELFF. DNA of the CDR3: TGCAGTGCCTGCGATCCGAACACCGGGGAGCTGTTTTTT. The chain has TRBV20-1 and TRBJ2-2; D not certain. The germline gives CDR1 DFQATT, CDR2 SNEGSKA (reference sequence). CDR3 length equals 13 residues. The V end lost 6 bases, the J end lost 0 bases, and 8 bases lay between the germline ends.

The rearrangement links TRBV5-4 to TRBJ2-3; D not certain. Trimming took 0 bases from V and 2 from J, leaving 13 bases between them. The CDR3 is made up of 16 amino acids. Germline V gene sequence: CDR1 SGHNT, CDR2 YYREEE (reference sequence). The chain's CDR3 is CASSLEVTQPTDTQYF. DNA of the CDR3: TGTGCCAGCAGCTTGGAGGTGACACAACCCACAGATACGCAGTATTTT.

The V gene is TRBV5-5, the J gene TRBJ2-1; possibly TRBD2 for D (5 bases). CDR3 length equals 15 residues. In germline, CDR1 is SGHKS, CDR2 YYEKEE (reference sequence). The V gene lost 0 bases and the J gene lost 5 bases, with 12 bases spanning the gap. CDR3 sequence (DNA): TGTGCCAGCAGCTTGGAGTTCGGACTGAACAATGAGCAGTTCTTC. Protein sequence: CASSLEFGLNNEQFF. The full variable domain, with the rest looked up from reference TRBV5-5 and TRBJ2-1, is DAGVTQSPTHLIKTRGQQVTLRCSPISGHKSVSWYQQVLGQGPQFIFQYYEKEERGRGNFPDRFSARQFPNYSSELNVNALLLGDSALYLCASSLEFGLNNEQFFGPGTRLTVL.

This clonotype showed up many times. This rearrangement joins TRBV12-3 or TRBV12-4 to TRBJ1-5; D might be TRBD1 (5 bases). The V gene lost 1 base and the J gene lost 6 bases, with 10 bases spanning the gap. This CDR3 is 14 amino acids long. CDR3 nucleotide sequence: TGTGCCAGCAGTTTAGTTGGGGGTGGTCAGCCCCAGCATTTT. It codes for CASSLVGGGQPQHF.

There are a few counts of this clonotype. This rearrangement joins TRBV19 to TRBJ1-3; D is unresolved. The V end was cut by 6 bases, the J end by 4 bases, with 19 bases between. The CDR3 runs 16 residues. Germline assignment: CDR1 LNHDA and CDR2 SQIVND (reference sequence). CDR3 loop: CASRNDGSEDGNTIYF. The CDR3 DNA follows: TGTGCCAGTAGGAACGACGGCAGCGAGGACGGAAACACCATATATTTT.

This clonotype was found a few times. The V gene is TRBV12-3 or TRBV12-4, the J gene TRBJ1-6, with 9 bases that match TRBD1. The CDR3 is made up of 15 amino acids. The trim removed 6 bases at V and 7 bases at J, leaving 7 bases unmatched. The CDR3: CASSGPGTGNSPLHF. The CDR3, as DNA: TGTGCCAGCAGCGGACCAGGGACAGGGAATTCACCCCTCCACTTT.

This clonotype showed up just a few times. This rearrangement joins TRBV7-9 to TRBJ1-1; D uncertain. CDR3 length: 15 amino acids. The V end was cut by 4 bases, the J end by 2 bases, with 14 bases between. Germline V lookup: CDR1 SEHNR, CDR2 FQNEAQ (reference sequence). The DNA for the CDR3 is TGTGCCAGCAGCTCGGACGGTCCCGCCAACACTGAAGCTTTCTTT. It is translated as CASSSDGPANTEAFF.

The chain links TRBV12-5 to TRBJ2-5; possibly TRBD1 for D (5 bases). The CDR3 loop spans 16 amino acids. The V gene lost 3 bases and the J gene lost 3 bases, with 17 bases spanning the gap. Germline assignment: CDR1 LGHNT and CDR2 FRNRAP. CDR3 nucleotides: TGTGCTAGTGGTTTCTTGGCAGGGAAGTTTGAAGAGACCCAGTACTTC. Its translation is CASGFLAGKFEETQYF.

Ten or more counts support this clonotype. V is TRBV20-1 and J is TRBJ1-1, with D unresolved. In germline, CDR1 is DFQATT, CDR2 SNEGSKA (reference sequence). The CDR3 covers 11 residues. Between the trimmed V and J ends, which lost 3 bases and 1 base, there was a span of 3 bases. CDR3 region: CSASPNTEAFF. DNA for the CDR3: TGCAGTGCTAGCCCGAACACTGAAGCTTTCTTT.

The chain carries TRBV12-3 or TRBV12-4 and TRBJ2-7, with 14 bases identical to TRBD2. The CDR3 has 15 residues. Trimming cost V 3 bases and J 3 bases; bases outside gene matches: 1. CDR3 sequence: CASSLGLAGVYEQYF. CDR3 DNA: TGTGCCAGCAGTTTGGGACTAGCGGGAGTCTACGAGCAGTACTTC.